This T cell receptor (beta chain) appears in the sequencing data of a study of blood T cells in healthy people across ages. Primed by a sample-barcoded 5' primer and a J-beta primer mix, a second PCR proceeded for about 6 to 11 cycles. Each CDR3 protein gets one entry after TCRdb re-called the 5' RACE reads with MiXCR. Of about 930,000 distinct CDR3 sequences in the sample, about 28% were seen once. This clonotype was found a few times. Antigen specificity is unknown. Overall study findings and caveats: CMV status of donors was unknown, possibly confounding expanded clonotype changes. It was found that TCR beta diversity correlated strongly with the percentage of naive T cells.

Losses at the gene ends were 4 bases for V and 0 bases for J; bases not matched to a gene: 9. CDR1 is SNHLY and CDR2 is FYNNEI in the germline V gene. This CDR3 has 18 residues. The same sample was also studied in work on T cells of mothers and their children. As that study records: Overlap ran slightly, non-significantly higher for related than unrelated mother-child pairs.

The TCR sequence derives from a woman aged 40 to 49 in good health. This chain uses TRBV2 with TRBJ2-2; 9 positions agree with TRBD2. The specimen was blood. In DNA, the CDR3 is TGTGCCAGCAGTGTTAGAGCGGGGGGCGAGACGAACACCGGGGAGCTGTTTTTT. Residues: CASSVRAGGETNTGELFF.